Below are 9 T cell receptor beta chains sequenced from a single sample in a study of blood T cell repertoires in COVID-19. Profiling relied on immunoSEQ multiplex PCR, and the TCRdb table lists in-frame clones only, not all of them. The sample consists of about 130,000 clones, roughly 80% of them appearing once. Sequenced material: peripheral blood. These receptors all stem from a woman aged 45-59 years with acute or convalescent COVID-19.

The rearrangement uses TRBV5-5 and TRBJ2-7; 8 bases line up with TRBD1. Trimming removed 4 bases from V and 0 bases from J; junction bases left unmatched: 6. The CDR3 is 15 residues long. Germline V gene lookup returns CDR1 SGHKS and CDR2 YYEKEE (reference sequence). The CDR3 spells CASSTAGTGSYEQYF. The CDR3 DNA reads TGTGCCAGCAGCACAGCCGGGACAGGCTCCTACGAGCAGTACTTC.

This clone has just one count. V and J are TRBV15 and TRBJ2-7; 7 positions match TRBD2. Germline V CDR1 and CDR2: LNHNV, YYDKDF (reference sequence). Germline trimming cut 2 bases from V and 5 bases from J; bases unmatched to any gene: 9. The CDR3 length is 15 residues. The CDR3 reads CATSRYTGGLDEQYF. CDR3 DNA sequence: TGTGCCACCAGCAGATATACGGGGGGTCTCGACGAGCAGTACTTC.

The rearrangement uses TRBV7-2 and TRBJ1-5, with D tentatively TRBD1 (5 bases). V lost 7 bases and J 5 bases, leaving 15 bases between the germline ends. Looked up from germline, CDR1 is SGHTA and CDR2 is FQGNSA. CDR3 length equals 14 residues. CDR3 nucleotides: TGTGCCAGCACCCCCCCAGGGCTCTATCAGCCCCAGCATTTT. Translation gives CASTPPGLYQPQHF.

This chain uses TRBV19 with TRBJ1-5; TRBD1 might be the D (5 bases). Germline values: CDR1 LNHDA, CDR2 SQIVND (reference sequence). The CDR3 loop spans 12 amino acids. The germline V and J ends were trimmed by 4 bases and 6 bases, with 7 bases remaining between them. This chain's CDR3 is CASSKQGQPQHF. The CDR3 DNA follows: TGTGCCAGTAGTAAGCAGGGTCAGCCCCAGCATTTT.

The rearrangement joins TRBV24-1 to TRBJ2-7, with TRBD1 identical over 7 bases. V dropped 3 bases and J dropped 3; count of bases not matched to a gene: 22. The germline gives CDR1 KGHDR, CDR2 SFDVKD. This CDR3 has 20 amino acids. CDR3 nucleotides: TGTGCCACCAGTGATACCCTAGAGCGCCGATTGGAGACAGGGCACTACGAGCAGTACTTC. Residues: CATSDTLERRLETGHYEQYF.

The chain links TRBV14 to TRBJ1-2, with a weak D call TRBD1 (5 bases). CDR1 is SGHDN and CDR2 is FVKESK in the germline V gene. V dropped 0 bases and J dropped 2 bases, with 10 bases sitting between them. This CDR3 has 15 amino acids. The CDR3 region has the DNA TGTGCCAGCAGCCAAGACCCCCCAGGGAACTATGGCTACACCTTC. Protein: CASSQDPPGNYGYTF.

With respect to this clone: This sample includes further DNA sequences coding for the same CDR3. The chain joins TRBV12-3 or TRBV12-4 to TRBJ1-2, with D hard to call. V was trimmed by 3 bases and J by 7 bases, leaving 9 bases between them. This CDR3 is built from 12 residues. CDR3 bases: TGTGCCAGCAGTTTGGCAGGAAGTGGCTACACCTTC. Protein product: CASSLAGSGYTF.

The gene calls are TRBV19 and TRBJ1-4; the D is unclear. V lost 6 bases to trimming and J lost 2 bases, with 16 bases between them. There are 16 residues in the CDR3. Germline-derived CDR1 and CDR2 are LNHDA and SQIVND (reference sequence). The CDR3 DNA reads TGTGCCAGTAGCACCGCATGGGCAATGACTAATGAAAAACTGTTTTTT. Translation gives CASSTAWAMTNEKLFF.

This clone was observed once. The rearrangement uses TRBV5-1 and TRBJ1-5; possibly TRBD1 for D (5 bases). This CDR3 spans 15 amino acids. V was pared by 4 bases and J by 1 base, with 12 bases between. Germline values: CDR1 SGHRS, CDR2 YFSETQ. This CDR3 reads CASSDGTKSNQPQHF. In DNA, the CDR3 is TGCGCCAGCAGCGACGGGACTAAAAGCAATCAGCCCCAGCATTTT.